The 3 T cell receptor beta chains presented below share a single source sample, sequenced in a study of cytomegalovirus exposure and HLA in healthy donors. It was with 60 Vbeta and 13 Jbeta primers that the PCR ran. Generated by immunoSEQ multiplex PCR, the TCRdb table keeps only in-frame clones and is missing some. In the table there are more than 80,000 clones, about 89% of which are singletons. The sequencing input was PBMCs. Source of these receptors: a man between 25 and 39 years old in good health and CMV-seropositive.

This chain uses TRBV28 with TRBJ2-7; D is possibly TRBD1 (6 bases). The CDR3 consists of 13 residues. With 8 bases removed from V and 3 bases from J, the gap between germline ends came to 14 bases. Germline V gene lookup returns CDR1 MDHEN and CDR2 SYDVKM. For the CDR3, the DNA is TGTGCCAGCCAAAGGCAACAGGGCTACGAGCAGTACTTC. It translates to CASQRQQGYEQYF.

The V and J genes are TRBV5-1 and TRBJ2-1, with D possibly being TRBD2 (6 bases). V dropped 0 bases and J dropped 8 bases, with 18 bases sitting between them. There are 16 residues in the CDR3. CDR1 and CDR2 (germline): SGHRS, YFSETQ. CDR3 nucleotide sequence: TGCGCCAGCAGCTTGGCCGGGACTCGACCGGGAGATGAGCAGTTCTTC. Its protein product is CASSLAGTRPGDEQFF.

J is TRBJ1-1 and V is TRBV27, with unresolved D. Germline V gene lookup returns CDR1 MNHEY and CDR2 SMNVEV (reference sequence). Deletions cut 6 bases from V and 3 bases from J, with 17 bases between. This CDR3 is 15 amino acids long. CDR3 sequence reads: CASSVLRGIDTEAFF. CDR3 nucleotides: TGTGCCAGCAGCGTCCTTCGGGGTATTGACACTGAAGCTTTCTTT.